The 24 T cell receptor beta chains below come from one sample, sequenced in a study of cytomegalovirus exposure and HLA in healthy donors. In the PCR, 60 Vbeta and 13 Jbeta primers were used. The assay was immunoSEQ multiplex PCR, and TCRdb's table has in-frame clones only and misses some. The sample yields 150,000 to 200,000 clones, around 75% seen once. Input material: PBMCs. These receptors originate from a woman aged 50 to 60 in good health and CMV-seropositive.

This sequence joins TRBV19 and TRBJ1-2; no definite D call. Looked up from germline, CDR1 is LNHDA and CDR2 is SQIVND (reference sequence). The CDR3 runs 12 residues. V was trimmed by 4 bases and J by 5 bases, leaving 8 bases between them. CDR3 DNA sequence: TGTGCCAGTAGTAAACTGACATATGGCTACACCTTC. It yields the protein CASSKLTYGYTF.

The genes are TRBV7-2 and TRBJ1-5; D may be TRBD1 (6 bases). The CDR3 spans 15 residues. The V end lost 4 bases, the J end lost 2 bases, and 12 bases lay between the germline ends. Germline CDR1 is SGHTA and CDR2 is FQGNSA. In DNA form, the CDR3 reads TGTGCCAGCAGCTATAAATCAGGGGGCAATCAGCCCCAGCATTTT. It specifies CASSYKSGGNQPQHF.

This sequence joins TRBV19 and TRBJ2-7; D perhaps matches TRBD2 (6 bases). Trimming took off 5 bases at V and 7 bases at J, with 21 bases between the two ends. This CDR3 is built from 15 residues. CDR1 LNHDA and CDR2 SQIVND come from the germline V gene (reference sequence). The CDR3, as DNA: TGTGCCAGTAGTCTCCGGTGGGGGGATCTTGGGGAGCAGTACTTC. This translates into CASSLRWGDLGEQYF. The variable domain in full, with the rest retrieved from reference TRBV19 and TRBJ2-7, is DGGITQSPKYLFRKEGQNVTLSCEQNLNHDAMYWYRQDPGQGLRLIYYSQIVNDFQKGDIAEGYSVSREKKESFPLTVTSAQKNPTAFYLCASSLRWGDLGEQYFGPGTRLTVT.

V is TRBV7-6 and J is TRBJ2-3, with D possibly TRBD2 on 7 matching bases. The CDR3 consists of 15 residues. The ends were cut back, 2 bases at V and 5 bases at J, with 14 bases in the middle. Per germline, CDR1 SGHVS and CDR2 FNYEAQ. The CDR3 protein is CASSLLGGAGDTQYF. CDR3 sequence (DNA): TGTGCCAGCAGCTTACTAGGGGGGGCCGGAGATACGCAGTATTTT.

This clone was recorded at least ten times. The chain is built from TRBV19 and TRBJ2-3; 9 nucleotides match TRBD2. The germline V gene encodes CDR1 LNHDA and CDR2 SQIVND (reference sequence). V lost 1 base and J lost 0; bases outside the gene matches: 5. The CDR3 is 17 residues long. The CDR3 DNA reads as TGTGCCAGTAGTATAGGAGCGGGGGGCTCTAGCACAGATACGCAGTATTTT. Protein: CASSIGAGGSSTDTQYF.

As DNA, the CDR3 is TGTGCCACCAGCAGAGAACTAGGGGCGCGGGGGTATGAAAAACTGTTTTTT. It codes for CATSRELGARGYEKLFF. V usage is TRBV15 and J usage is TRBJ1-4, with D possibly TRBD1 on 5 matching bases. The ends were cut back, 0 bases at V and 6 bases at J, with 17 bases in the middle. The CDR3 is 17 amino acids. In germline, CDR1 is LNHNV, CDR2 YYDKDF (reference sequence).

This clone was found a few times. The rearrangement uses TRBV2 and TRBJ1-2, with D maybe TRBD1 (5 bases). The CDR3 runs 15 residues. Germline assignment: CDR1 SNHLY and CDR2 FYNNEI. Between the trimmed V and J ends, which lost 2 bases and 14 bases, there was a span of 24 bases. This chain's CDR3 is CASSENAARARRGTF. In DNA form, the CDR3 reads TGTGCCAGCAGTGAAAACGCGGCCAGGGCCCGGAGAGGTACCTTC.

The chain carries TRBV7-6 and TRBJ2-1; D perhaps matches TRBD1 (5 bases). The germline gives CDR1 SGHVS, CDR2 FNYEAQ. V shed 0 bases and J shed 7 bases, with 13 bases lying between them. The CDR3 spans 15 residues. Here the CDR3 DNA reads TGTGCCAGCAGCTTAGCGCAGGGTACGTCGAATGAGCAGTTCTTC. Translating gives CASSLAQGTSNEQFF.

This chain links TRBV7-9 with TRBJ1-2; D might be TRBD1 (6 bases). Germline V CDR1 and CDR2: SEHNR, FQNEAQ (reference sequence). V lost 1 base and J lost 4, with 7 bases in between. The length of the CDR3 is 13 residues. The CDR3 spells CASSLGDTYGYTF. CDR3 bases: TGTGCCAGCAGCTTAGGGGACACCTATGGCTACACCTTC.

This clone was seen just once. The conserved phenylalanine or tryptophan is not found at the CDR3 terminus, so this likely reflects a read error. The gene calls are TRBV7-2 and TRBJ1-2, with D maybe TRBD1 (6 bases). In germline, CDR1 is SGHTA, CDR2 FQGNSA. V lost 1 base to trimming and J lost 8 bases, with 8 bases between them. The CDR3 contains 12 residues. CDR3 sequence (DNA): TGTGCCAGCAGCTTAGACGGGACAGGCTACACCCTC. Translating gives CASSLDGTGYTL.

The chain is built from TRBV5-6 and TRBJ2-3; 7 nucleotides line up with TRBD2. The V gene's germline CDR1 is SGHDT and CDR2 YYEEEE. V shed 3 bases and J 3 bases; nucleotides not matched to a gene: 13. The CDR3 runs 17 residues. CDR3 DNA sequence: TGTGCCAGCAGCTCCCTCGGACTAGTTGTTCGGACAGATACGCAGTATTTT. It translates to CASSSLGLVVRTDTQYF.

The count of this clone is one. Here the CDR3 reads CASSLGGQGSEKLFF. The DNA for the CDR3 is TGTGCCAGCAGCTTGGGGGGACAGGGGAGTGAAAAACTGTTTTTT. The chain carries TRBV7-9 and TRBJ1-4; 10 bases align to TRBD1. The CDR3 is 15 residues long. CDR1 and CDR2 from the germline V gene are SEHNR and FQNEAQ (reference sequence). V shed 3 bases and J 7 bases; nucleotides not matched to a gene: 5.

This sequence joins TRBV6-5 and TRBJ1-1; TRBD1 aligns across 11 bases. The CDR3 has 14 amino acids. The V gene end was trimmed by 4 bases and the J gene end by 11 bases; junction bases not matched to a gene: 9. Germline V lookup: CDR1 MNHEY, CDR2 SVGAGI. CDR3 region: CASSSGTGGWYAFF. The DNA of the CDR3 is TGTGCCAGCAGTTCCGGGACAGGGGGTTGGTATGCTTTCTTT.

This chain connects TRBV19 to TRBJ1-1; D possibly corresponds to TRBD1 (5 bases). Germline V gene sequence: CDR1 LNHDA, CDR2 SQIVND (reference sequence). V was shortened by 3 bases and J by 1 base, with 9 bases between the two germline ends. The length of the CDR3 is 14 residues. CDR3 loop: CASSIWGTNTEAFF. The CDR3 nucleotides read TGTGCCAGTAGTATCTGGGGCACGAACACTGAAGCTTTCTTT.

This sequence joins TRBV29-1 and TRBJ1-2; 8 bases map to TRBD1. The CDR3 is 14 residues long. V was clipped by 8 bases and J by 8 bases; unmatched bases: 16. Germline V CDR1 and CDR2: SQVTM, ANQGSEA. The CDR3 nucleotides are TGCAGCAGCGGGGAGGGTCAGGGGACAGGAGGCTACACCTTC. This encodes CSSGEGQGTGGYTF.

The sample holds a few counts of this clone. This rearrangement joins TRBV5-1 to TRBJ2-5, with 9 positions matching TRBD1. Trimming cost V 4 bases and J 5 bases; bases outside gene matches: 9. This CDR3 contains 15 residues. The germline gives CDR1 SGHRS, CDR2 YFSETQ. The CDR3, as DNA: TGCGCCAGCAGCGGCGGGACAGGGAACGGGGAGACCCAGTACTTC. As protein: CASSGGTGNGETQYF.

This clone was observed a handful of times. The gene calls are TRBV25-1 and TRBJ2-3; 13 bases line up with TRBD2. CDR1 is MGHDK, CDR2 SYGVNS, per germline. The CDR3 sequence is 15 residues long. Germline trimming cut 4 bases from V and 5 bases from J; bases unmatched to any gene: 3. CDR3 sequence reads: CASSGGTSGVDTQYF. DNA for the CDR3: TGTGCCAGCAGTGGGGGGACTAGCGGGGTAGATACGCAGTATTTT.

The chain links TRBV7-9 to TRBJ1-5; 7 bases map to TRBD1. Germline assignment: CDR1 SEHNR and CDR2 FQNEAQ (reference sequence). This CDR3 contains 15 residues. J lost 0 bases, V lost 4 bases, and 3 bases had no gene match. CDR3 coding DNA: TGTGCCAGCAGCTCCAGGGGGGTTAGCAATCAGCCCCAGCATTTT. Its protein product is CASSSRGVSNQPQHF. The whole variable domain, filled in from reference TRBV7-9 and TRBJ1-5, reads DTGVSQNPRHKITKRGQNVTFRCDPISEHNRLYWYRQTLGQGPEFLTYFQNEAQLEKSRLLSDRFSAERPKGSFSTLEIQRTEQGDSAMYLCASSSRGVSNQPQHFGDGTRLSIL.

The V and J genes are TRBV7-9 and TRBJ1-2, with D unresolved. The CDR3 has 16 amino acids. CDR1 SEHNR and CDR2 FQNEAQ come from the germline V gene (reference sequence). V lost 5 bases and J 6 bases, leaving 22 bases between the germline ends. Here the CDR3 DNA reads TGTGCCAGCAGCCCCCCTTTGGGCGCAGACGGGAATGGCTACACCTTC. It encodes CASSPPLGADGNGYTF.

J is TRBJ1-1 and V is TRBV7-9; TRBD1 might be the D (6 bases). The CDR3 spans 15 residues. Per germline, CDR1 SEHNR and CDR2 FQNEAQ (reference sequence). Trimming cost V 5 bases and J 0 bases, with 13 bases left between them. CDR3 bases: TGTGCCAGCAGCCCGACAGGACCCATGAACACTGAAGCTTTCTTT. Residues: CASSPTGPMNTEAFF.

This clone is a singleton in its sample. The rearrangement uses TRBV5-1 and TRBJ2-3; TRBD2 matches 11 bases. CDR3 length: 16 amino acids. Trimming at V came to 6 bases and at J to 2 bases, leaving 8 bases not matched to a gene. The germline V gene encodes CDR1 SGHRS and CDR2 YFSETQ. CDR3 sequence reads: CASTLGTSGPTDTQYF. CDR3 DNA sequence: TGCGCCAGCACACTTGGGACTAGCGGACCCACAGATACGCAGTATTTT.

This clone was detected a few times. CDR3 region: CAIGRGAGEKLFF. The CDR3 DNA is TGTGCCATCGGAAGGGGTGCTGGAGAAAAACTGTTTTTT. The rearrangement uses TRBV10-3 and TRBJ1-4, with D maybe TRBD1 (5 bases). The CDR3 runs to 13 residues. V was pared by 8 bases and J by 8 bases, with 15 bases between. Germline loops: CDR1 ENHRY, CDR2 SYGVKD.

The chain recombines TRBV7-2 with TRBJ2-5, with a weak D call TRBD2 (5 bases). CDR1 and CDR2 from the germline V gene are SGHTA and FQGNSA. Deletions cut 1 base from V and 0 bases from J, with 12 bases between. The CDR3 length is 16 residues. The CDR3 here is CASSLDRLAYQETQYF. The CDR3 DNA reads TGTGCCAGCAGCTTAGATAGGCTAGCCTACCAAGAGACCCAGTACTTC. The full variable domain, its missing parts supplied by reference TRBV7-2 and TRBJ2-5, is GAGVSQSPSNKVTEKGKDVELRCDPISGHTALYWYRQSLGQGLEFLIYFQGNSAPDKSGLPSDRFSAERTGGSVSTLTIQRTQQEDSAVYLCASSLDRLAYQETQYFGPGTRLLVL.

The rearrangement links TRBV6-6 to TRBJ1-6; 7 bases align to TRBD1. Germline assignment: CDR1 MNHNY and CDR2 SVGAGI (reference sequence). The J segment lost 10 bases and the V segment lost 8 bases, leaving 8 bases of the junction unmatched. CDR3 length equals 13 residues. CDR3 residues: CASGETGTSPLHF. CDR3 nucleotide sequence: TGTGCCAGCGGTGAGACAGGGACCTCACCCCTCCACTTT.